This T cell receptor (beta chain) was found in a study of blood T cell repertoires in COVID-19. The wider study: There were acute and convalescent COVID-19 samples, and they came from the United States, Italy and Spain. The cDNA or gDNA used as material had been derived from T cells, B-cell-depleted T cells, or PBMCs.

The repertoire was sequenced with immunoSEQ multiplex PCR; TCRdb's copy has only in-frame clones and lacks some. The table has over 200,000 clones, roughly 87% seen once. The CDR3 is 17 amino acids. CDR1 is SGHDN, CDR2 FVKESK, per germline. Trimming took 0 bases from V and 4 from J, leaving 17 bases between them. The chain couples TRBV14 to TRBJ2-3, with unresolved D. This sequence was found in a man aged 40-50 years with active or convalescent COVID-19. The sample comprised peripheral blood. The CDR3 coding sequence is TGTGCCAGCAGCCAAGATTGGAGCCTGGCATCGTCAGATACGCAGTATTTT. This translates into CASSQDWSLASSDTQYF. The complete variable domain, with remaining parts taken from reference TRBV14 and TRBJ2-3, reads EAGVTQFPSHSVIEKGQTVTLRCDPISGHDNLYWYRRVMGKEIKFLLHFVKESKQDESGMPNNRFLAERTGGTYSTLKVQPAELEDSGVYFCASSQDWSLASSDTQYFGPGTRLTVL.